Below, 5 T cell receptor beta chains from the same sample are listed, as sequenced in a study of shared clonotypes between healthy human individuals (TCRdb year 2020). The library was obtained by the immunoSEQ multiplex PCR assay. This immuneACCESS table, as held by TCRdb, lists in-frame sequences with V and J called but not all clones. Of the missing ones, under half trace to an unresolved V gene in checked studies; the others have no known cause. Here the sample has about 2.3 million clones; 93% occur a single time. Under 0.45% of the sample comes from the top ten. Sequenced: naive CD4+ T cells from PBMCs. The cell subset or site label on this specimen signifies: CD45RA+ positively selected. Every receptor here comes from a young man in good health. Some clones in this sample may be carry-over from other donors' samples.

This rearrangement joins TRBV7-2 to TRBJ1-2, with D possibly being TRBD1 (6 bases). The CDR3 runs 17 residues. The V end lost 5 bases, the J end lost 0 bases, and 19 bases lay between the germline ends. CDR1 SGHTA and CDR2 FQGNSA come from the germline V gene. The CDR3 loop reads CASSPGGARVTNYGYTF. The CDR3 DNA sequence: TGTGCCAGCAGCCCGGGGGGGGCCAGGGTAACTAACTATGGCTACACCTTC.

This clone came up once. The gene calls are TRBV5-1 and TRBJ2-7; TRBD1 or TRBD2 may be the D gene (5 bases each). The V gene's germline CDR1 is SGHRS and CDR2 YFSETQ. The CDR3 extends over 15 amino acids. V lost 0 bases and J lost 0, with 10 bases in between. Here the CDR3 reads CASSLGGFSSYEQYF. The CDR3 DNA reads as TGCGCCAGCAGCTTGGGGGGGTTCAGCTCCTACGAGCAGTACTTC.

The V call is TRBV5-4, the J call TRBJ1-1; D gene ambiguous. V gave up 4 bases and J gave up 2 bases, with 15 bases separating them. Per the germline V gene, CDR1 is SGHNT and CDR2 is YYREEE (reference sequence). This CDR3 is 15 amino acids long. This CDR3 is CASSQLQRRNTEAFF. For the CDR3, the DNA is TGTGCCAGCAGCCAATTACAGCGACGAAACACTGAAGCTTTCTTT.

This chain links TRBV7-8 with TRBJ2-2; TRBD2 aligns across 13 bases. Trimming cost V 5 bases and J 7 bases; bases outside gene matches: 13. The CDR3 is 18 residues long. Germline CDR1 is SGHVS and CDR2 is FQNEAQ. CDR3 sequence: CASSHPGTSGIIVGELFF. In nucleotides, the CDR3 is TGTGCCAGCAGCCACCCTGGGACTAGCGGGATTATCGTCGGGGAGCTGTTTTTT. Filled out from reference TRBV7-8 and TRBJ2-2, the complete variable domain reads GAGVSQSPRYKVAKRGQDVALRCDPISGHVSLFWYQQALGQGPEFLTYFQNEAQLDKSGLPSDRFFAERPEGSVSTLKIQRTQQEDSAVYLCASSHPGTSGIIVGELFFGEGSRLTVL.

This chain links TRBV7-2 with TRBJ2-3; D unresolved. The CDR3 totals 12 residues. Germline V gene lookup returns CDR1 SGHTA and CDR2 FQGNSA. Trimming shortened V by 1 base and J by 7 bases, and 6 bases separated the two germline ends. In nucleotides, the CDR3 is TGTGCCAGCAGCTTAGATGGTCATACGCAGTATTTT. It specifies CASSLDGHTQYF. Based on the CDR3 plus reference TRBV7-2 and TRBJ2-3, the full variable domain is GAGVSQSPSNKVTEKGKDVELRCDPISGHTALYWYRQSLGQGLEFLIYFQGNSAPDKSGLPSDRFSAERTGGSVSTLTIQRTQQEDSAVYLCASSLDGHTQYFGPGTRLTVL.